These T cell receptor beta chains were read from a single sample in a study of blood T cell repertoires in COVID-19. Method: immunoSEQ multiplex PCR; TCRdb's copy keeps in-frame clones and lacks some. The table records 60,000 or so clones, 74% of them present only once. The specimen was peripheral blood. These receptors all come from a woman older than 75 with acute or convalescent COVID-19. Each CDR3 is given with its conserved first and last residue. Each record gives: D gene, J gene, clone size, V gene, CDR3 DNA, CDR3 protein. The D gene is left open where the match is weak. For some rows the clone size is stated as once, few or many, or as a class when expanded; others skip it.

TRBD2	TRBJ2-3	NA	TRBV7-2	TGTGCCAGCAGCTCCCGTAGCGGGAGTGCAGATACGCAGTATTTT	CASSSRSGSADTQYF
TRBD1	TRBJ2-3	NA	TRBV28	TGTGCCAGCCTAAAGCCGGGACAGGGCACAGATACGCAGTATTTT	CASLKPGQGTDTQYF
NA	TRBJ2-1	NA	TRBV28	TGTGCCAGCAGTTCTCCCGGGACTTACAATGAGCAGTTCTTC	CASSSPGTYNEQFF
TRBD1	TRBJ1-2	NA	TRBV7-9	TGTGCCAGCAGCGTCGGGGGACAGGTCGACTATGGCTACACCTTC	CASSVGGQVDYGYTF
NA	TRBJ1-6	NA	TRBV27	TGTGCCAGCAGCCCCGCCTATAGCTCCTATAATTCACCCCTCCACTTT	CASSPAYSSYNSPLHF
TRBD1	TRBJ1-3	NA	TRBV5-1	TGCGCCAGCAGCTTGACAGGGGGCACTGGAAACACCATATATTTT	CASSLTGGTGNTIYF
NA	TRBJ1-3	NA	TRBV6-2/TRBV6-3	TGTGCCAGCAGCTCCCGTCGTCCTGGAGGCCCTGGAAACACCATATATTTT	CASSSRRPGGPGNTIYF
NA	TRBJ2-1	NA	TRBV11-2	TGTGCCAGCAGCTTAGAAGGTAGCGTACACAATGAGCAGTTCTTC	CASSLEGSVHNEQFF
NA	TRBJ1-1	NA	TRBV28	TGTGCCAGCAGCTCTCAGGGTAATCGGGCTTTCTTT	CASSSQGNRAFF
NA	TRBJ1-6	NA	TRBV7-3	TGTGCCAGCAGCTTAACGGGCAGAAATTCACCCCTCCACTTT	CASSLTGRNSPLHF
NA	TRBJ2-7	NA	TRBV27	TGTGCCAGCAGCCCACTGTCTACTAGCTCCTACGAGCAGTACTTC	CASSPLSTSSYEQYF
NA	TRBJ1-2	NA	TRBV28	TGTGCCAGCAACACCCTCCTTAACTATGGCTACACCTTC	CASNTLLNYGYTF
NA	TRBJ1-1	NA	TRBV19	TGTGCCAGTACTAATTGGGCACGGGGTACTGAAGCTTTCTTT	CASTNWARGTEAFF
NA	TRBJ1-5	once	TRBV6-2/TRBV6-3	TGTGCCAGCAGTTATGCCGGGCAGCCCCAGCATTTT	CASSYAGQPQHF
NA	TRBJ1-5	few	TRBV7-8	TGTGCCAGCAGCTTAGCAATTCTGCCCCAGCATTTT	CASSLAILPQHF
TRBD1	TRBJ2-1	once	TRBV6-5	TGTGCCAGCACGACGGGGACAGGGGGATACAATGAGCAGTTCTTC	CASTTGTGGYNEQFF
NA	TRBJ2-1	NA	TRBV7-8	TGTGCCAGCAGCTCGTACGGGAGTTCGGATGAGCAGTTCTTC	CASSSYGSSDEQFF
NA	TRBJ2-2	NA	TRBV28	TGTGCCATTTTCAGGCCGGGGTTCGGGGAGCTGTTTTTT	CAIFRPGFGELFF
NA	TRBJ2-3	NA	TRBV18	TGTGCCAGCTCACCCCGGGACATACTAACAGATACGCAGTATTTT	CASSPRDILTDTQYF
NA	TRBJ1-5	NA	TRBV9	TGTGCCAGCAGCCCCCTCGGAGGAACCAATCAGCCCCAGCATTTT	CASSPLGGTNQPQHF
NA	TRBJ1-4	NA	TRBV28	TGTGCCAGCAGAGGCCGGGACATCAAGACGTTTTTT	CASRGRDIKTFF
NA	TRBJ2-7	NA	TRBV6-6	TGTGCCAGCAGCCTAGGGGAATACGAGCAGTACTTC	CASSLGEYEQYF
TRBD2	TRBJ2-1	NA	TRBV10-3	TGTGCCATCGGGTCGGGAGGGGGTCTTCGGGATGAGCAGTTCTTC	CAIGSGGGLRDEQFF
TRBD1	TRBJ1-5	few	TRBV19	TGTGCCAGTAGTCGGGGGACAGGGAAAAATCGGCCCCAGCATTTT	CASSRGTGKNRPQHF
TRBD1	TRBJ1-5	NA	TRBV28	TGTGCCAGCAGTCCGTACTCCGACAGGGAGGCTCGTCAGCCCCAGCATTTT	CASSPYSDREARQPQHF
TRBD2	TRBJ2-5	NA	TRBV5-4	TGTGCCAGCAGCTCGGACGGCGGGAGGGGGACCCAGTACTTC	CASSSDGGRGTQYF
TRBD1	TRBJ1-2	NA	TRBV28	TGTGCCAGCAGTTTCCTAGACAGGGGGCCCGGTGGCTACACCTTC	CASSFLDRGPGGYTF
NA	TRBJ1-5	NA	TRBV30	TGTGCCTGGGGACGTGGGGCGAATCAGCCCCAGCATTTT	CAWGRGANQPQHF
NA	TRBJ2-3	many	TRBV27	TGTGCCAGCAGTTTAATACCAGGCACAGATACGCAGTATTTT	CASSLIPGTDTQYF
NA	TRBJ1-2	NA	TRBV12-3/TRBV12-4	TGTGCCAGCAGTTTTAGAAGCTATGGCTACACCTTC	CASSFRSYGYTF
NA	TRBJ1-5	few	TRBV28	TGTGCCAGCAACTTACAGGAACTTAATCAGCCCCAGCATTTT	CASNLQELNQPQHF
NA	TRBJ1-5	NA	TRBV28	TGTGCCAGCAGTTGGGCCGCCGGACAGAGCAATCAGCCCCAGCATTTT	CASSWAAGQSNQPQHF
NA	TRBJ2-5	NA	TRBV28	TGTGCCAGCAGTTTAGGGCGAAGGGGGCAAGAGACCCAGTACTTC	CASSLGRRGQETQYF
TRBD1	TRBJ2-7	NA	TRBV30	TGTGCCTGGAGCGTTACAGGGGTGGACGAGCAGTACTTC	CAWSVTGVDEQYF
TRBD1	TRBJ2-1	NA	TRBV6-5	TGTGCCAGCAGCAAGGGGGCCGTTTCCTACAATGAGCAGTTCTTC	CASSKGAVSYNEQFF
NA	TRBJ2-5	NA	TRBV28	TGTGCCAGCAGCCCTATTTGGGCGGGACTCCAAGAGACCCAGTACTTC	CASSPIWAGLQETQYF
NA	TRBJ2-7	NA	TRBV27	TGTGCCAGCAGTTCCCTAGTCCGGAAGCACTACGAGCAGTACTTC	CASSSLVRKHYEQYF
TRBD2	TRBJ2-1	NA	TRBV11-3	TGTGCCAGCAGCCCCCGAGCTGGGACTAGCGGGAGCTATGAGCAGTTCTTC	CASSPRAGTSGSYEQFF
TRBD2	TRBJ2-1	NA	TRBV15	TGTGCCACCAGGGGGGGAGGGGCTAGGGATGAGCAGTTCTTC	CATRGGGARDEQFF
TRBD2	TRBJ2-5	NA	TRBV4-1	TGCGCCAGCAGCCAAGGCGGGGGGAGAGCCCAAGAGACCCAGTACTTC	CASSQGGGRAQETQYF